A selection of T cell receptor beta chains follows, all from one sample in a study of blood T cells in healthy people across ages. TCRdb called the 5' RACE reads again in MiXCR, with one record for every CDR3 protein. The sample shows hundreds of thousands of distinct CDR3 sequences, around half of them seen only once. The sequenced material came from blood. The receptors come from a woman aged 55 to 70 in good health. CDR3s include the opening cysteine and the closing phenylalanine or tryptophan. Fields, in order: clone size, J gene, D gene, V gene, CDR3 protein, CDR3 DNA. D genes are given only for firm matches. Some rows have no size entry. The others give once, few or many, or a class for an expanded clone.

clone size: few; J gene: TRBJ2-1; D gene: -; V gene: TRBV7-8; CDR3 protein: CASSLGTAIYNEQFF; CDR3 DNA: TGTGCCAGCAGCCTCGGGACTGCAATCTACAATGAGCAGTTCTTC
clone size: -; J gene: TRBJ2-3; D gene: -; V gene: TRBV9; CDR3 protein: CASSPQALPTQYF; CDR3 DNA: TGTGCCAGCAGTCCCCAGGCCCTCCCTACGCAGTATTTT
clone size: -; J gene: TRBJ1-2; D gene: -; V gene: TRBV20-1; CDR3 protein: CSAPHRDFLHTF; CDR3 DNA: TGCAGTGCTCCCCATCGGGATTTTCTACACACCTTC
clone size: few; J gene: TRBJ2-1; D gene: -; V gene: TRBV11-3; CDR3 protein: CASSLETQGHNEQFF; CDR3 DNA: TGTGCCAGCAGCTTAGAAACGCAGGGACACAATGAGCAGTTCTTC
clone size: many; J gene: TRBJ2-7; D gene: -; V gene: TRBV29-1; CDR3 protein: CSTRTGHYEQYF; CDR3 DNA: TGCAGCACGAGGACGGGCCACTACGAGCAGTACTTC
clone size: -; J gene: TRBJ1-2; D gene: -; V gene: TRBV18; CDR3 protein: CASSPPTGGYTF; CDR3 DNA: TGTGCCAGCTCACCACCGACGGGTGGCTACACCTTC
clone size: few; J gene: TRBJ2-5; D gene: TRBD1; V gene: TRBV6-5; CDR3 protein: CASSRGQGAETQYF; CDR3 DNA: TGTGCCAGCAGTCGGGGACAGGGGGCTGAGACCCAGTACTTC
clone size: -; J gene: TRBJ2-1; D gene: -; V gene: TRBV3-1; CDR3 protein: CASSHVDEQFF; CDR3 DNA: TGTGCCAGCAGCCACGTCGATGAGCAGTTCTTC
clone size: -; J gene: TRBJ2-5; D gene: TRBD2; V gene: TRBV11-2; CDR3 protein: CASSLGISGTYQETQYF; CDR3 DNA: TGTGCCAGCAGCTTAGGGATTAGCGGGACGTACCAAGAGACCCAGTACTTC
clone size: few; J gene: TRBJ1-6; D gene: -; V gene: TRBV7-6; CDR3 protein: CASSPRIQGLGSPLHF; CDR3 DNA: TGTGCCAGCAGCCCCAGGATACAGGGTCTAGGGTCACCCCTCCACTTT
clone size: -; J gene: TRBJ2-7; D gene: TRBD2; V gene: TRBV29-1; CDR3 protein: CSVAVAGGGLGEQYF; CDR3 DNA: TGCAGCGTTGCGGTGGCCGGGGGAGGGCTGGGCGAGCAGTACTTC
clone size: -; J gene: TRBJ1-5; D gene: -; V gene: TRBV5-1; CDR3 protein: CASSWSGASNQPQHF; CDR3 DNA: TGCGCCAGCAGCTGGTCTGGTGCGAGCAATCAGCCCCAGCATTTT
clone size: few; J gene: TRBJ2-7; D gene: -; V gene: TRBV7-9; CDR3 protein: CASSRPTGPSYEQYF; CDR3 DNA: TGTGCCAGCAGCCGACCGACCGGGCCCTCCTACGAGCAGTACTTC
clone size: -; J gene: TRBJ2-3; D gene: TRBD2; V gene: TRBV4-2; CDR3 protein: CASSQEPSGLPYTDTQYF; CDR3 DNA: TGTGCCAGCAGCCAAGAGCCCTCGGGACTACCGTACACAGATACGCAGTATTTT
clone size: few; J gene: TRBJ2-1; D gene: TRBD2; V gene: TRBV20-1; CDR3 protein: CSARGSSGSAYNEQFF; CDR3 DNA: TGCAGTGCTAGAGGTTCTAGCGGGAGCGCCTACAATGAGCAGTTCTTC
clone size: many; J gene: TRBJ2-2; D gene: TRBD2; V gene: TRBV12-3/TRBV12-4; CDR3 protein: CASSFGLAGTGELFF; CDR3 DNA: TGTGCCAGCAGTTTCGGGCTAGCGGGCACCGGGGAGCTGTTTTTT
clone size: -; J gene: TRBJ2-4; D gene: TRBD2; V gene: TRBV20-1; CDR3 protein: CSARDGGDIQMVQYF; CDR3 DNA: TGCAGTGCTAGAGATGGGGGGGATATCCAAATGGTTCAGTACTTC
clone size: -; J gene: TRBJ2-7; D gene: -; V gene: TRBV7-9; CDR3 protein: CASSPRWGVKTYEQYF; CDR3 DNA: TGTGCCAGCAGCCCAAGGTGGGGGGTTAAGACCTACGAGCAGTACTTC
clone size: few; J gene: TRBJ2-7; D gene: TRBD1; V gene: TRBV5-1; CDR3 protein: CASSEPGQIYEQYF; CDR3 DNA: TGCGCCAGCAGCGAACCGGGACAGATCTACGAGCAGTACTTC
clone size: few; J gene: TRBJ2-3; D gene: -; V gene: TRBV4-3; CDR3 protein: CASSQGLTNPPSTDTQYF; CDR3 DNA: TGCGCCAGCAGCCAAGGGCTAACTAACCCACCTAGCACAGATACGCAGTATTTT
clone size: few; J gene: TRBJ1-4; D gene: TRBD1; V gene: TRBV12-3/TRBV12-4; CDR3 protein: CASSRRQGSDEKLFF; CDR3 DNA: TGTGCCAGCAGTCGAAGACAGGGATCAGATGAAAAACTGTTTTTT
clone size: -; J gene: TRBJ2-3; D gene: -; V gene: TRBV18; CDR3 protein: CASSPTRADTQYF; CDR3 DNA: TGTGCCAGCTCACCAACGCGCGCAGATACGCAGTATTTT
clone size: -; J gene: TRBJ2-2; D gene: TRBD2; V gene: TRBV7-3; CDR3 protein: CASSSSSGKNTGELFF; CDR3 DNA: TGTGCCAGCAGCTCCTCTAGCGGGAAGAACACCGGGGAGCTGTTTTTT
clone size: once; J gene: TRBJ2-2; D gene: -; V gene: TRBV29-1; CDR3 protein: CSVDLQAGGELFF; CDR3 DNA: TGCAGCGTTGATTTACAGGCTGGCGGGGAGCTGTTTTTT
clone size: -; J gene: TRBJ1-2; D gene: -; V gene: TRBV4-3; CDR3 protein: CASSQDLVGLGGNYGYTF; CDR3 DNA: TGCGCCAGCAGCCAAGATCTTGTTGGTTTAGGCGGAAACTATGGCTACACCTTC
clone size: -; J gene: TRBJ2-5; D gene: -; V gene: TRBV2; CDR3 protein: CASSTGFQETQYF; CDR3 DNA: TGTGCCAGCAGCACGGGGTTCCAAGAGACCCAGTACTTC
clone size: few; J gene: TRBJ1-5; D gene: -; V gene: TRBV11-2; CDR3 protein: CASSLEAGQPQHF; CDR3 DNA: TGTGCCAGCAGCTTAGAAGCGGGACAGCCCCAGCATTTT
clone size: -; J gene: TRBJ1-1; D gene: -; V gene: TRBV20-1; CDR3 protein: CSAPQREGNREAFF; CDR3 DNA: TGCAGTGCCCCCCAACGGGAGGGGAACCGTGAAGCTTTCTTT
clone size: -; J gene: TRBJ2-2; D gene: -; V gene: TRBV27; CDR3 protein: CASSLFDNSNTGELFF; CDR3 DNA: TGTGCCAGCAGTTTATTTGACAATTCGAACACCGGGGAGCTGTTTTTT
clone size: few; J gene: TRBJ2-1; D gene: -; V gene: TRBV4-3; CDR3 protein: CASSQNTGLNEQFF; CDR3 DNA: TGCGCCAGCAGCCAGAACACGGGACTCAATGAGCAGTTCTTC
clone size: -; J gene: TRBJ2-5; D gene: -; V gene: TRBV29-1; CDR3 protein: CSVEGGRSETQYF; CDR3 DNA: TGCAGCGTTGAAGGTGGACGGTCGGAGACCCAGTACTTC
clone size: -; J gene: TRBJ2-3; D gene: -; V gene: TRBV7-9; CDR3 protein: CASSPPSGAFTQYF; CDR3 DNA: TGTGCCAGCAGCCCCCCTTCGGGCGCCTTTACGCAGTATTTT
clone size: -; J gene: TRBJ2-7; D gene: TRBD2; V gene: TRBV6-2/TRBV6-3; CDR3 protein: CASNPGGRYEQYF; CDR3 DNA: TGTGCCAGCAACCCGGGAGGGCGCTACGAGCAGTACTTC
clone size: -; J gene: TRBJ1-2; D gene: -; V gene: TRBV6-6; CDR3 protein: CAVGLAATYGYTF; CDR3 DNA: TGTGCCGTCGGCCTGGCAGCAACTTATGGCTACACCTTC
clone size: -; J gene: TRBJ1-2; D gene: -; V gene: TRBV15; CDR3 protein: CATSTRGRGVNYGYTF; CDR3 DNA: TGTGCCACCAGCACGCGAGGGCGCGGGGTAAACTATGGCTACACCTTC
clone size: -; J gene: TRBJ2-7; D gene: -; V gene: TRBV5-4; CDR3 protein: CASSLEVWTGGSYEQYF; CDR3 DNA: TGTGCCAGCAGCTTGGAGGTCTGGACTGGCGGGTCCTACGAGCAGTACTTC
clone size: -; J gene: TRBJ2-1; D gene: TRBD2; V gene: TRBV7-2; CDR3 protein: CASSLFTSGNEQFF; CDR3 DNA: TGTGCCAGCAGCTTATTCACTAGCGGTAATGAGCAGTTCTTC